These 12 T cell receptor beta chains were sequenced from one sample in a study of early T cells in non-severe SARS-CoV-2 infection. TCRdb reprocessed the 5' RACE reads via MiXCR and lists one record per CDR3 protein. The data hold about 40,000 distinct CDR3 sequences, with 4.7% observed a single time. Material: whole blood. All receptors derive from an adult who was a healthcare worker with PCR-confirmed SARS-CoV-2 infection or an uninfected control (not recorded which).

This clonotype was detected many times. CDR3 sequence (DNA): TGTGCCAGCAGCGCTCCCGACAGGGGGATTTATGGCTACACCTTC. Translated: CASSAPDRGIYGYTF. The chain combines TRBV7-9 with TRBJ1-2, with 9 positions matching TRBD1. The CDR3 has 15 amino acids. Germline V gives CDR1 SEHNR, CDR2 FQNEAQ (reference sequence). V was clipped by 5 bases and J by 5 bases; unmatched bases: 9.

This rearrangement joins TRBV4-1 to TRBJ2-1; 7 bases line up with TRBD2. V was clipped by 1 base and J by 2 bases; unmatched bases: 14. CDR3 length equals 19 residues. Looked up from germline, CDR1 is MGHRA and CDR2 is YSYEKL. The CDR3 DNA reads TGCGCCAGCAGCCAAGTTGGCCGGATGGCGGGAGTCACCTACAATGAGCAGTTCTTC. This translates into CASSQVGRMAGVTYNEQFF.

This clonotype was seen more than once but under ten times. The CDR3 DNA sequence: TGTGCCAGCAGCCAAGCAACAGTCTCCTACGAGCAGTACTTC. Translated, it gives CASSQATVSYEQYF. The chain has TRBV3-1 and TRBJ2-7; the D is unclear. The germline CDR1 and CDR2 sequences are LGHDT and YNNKEL (reference sequence). Trimming shortened V by 1 base and J by 0 bases, and 7 bases separated the two germline ends. The CDR3 is 14 amino acids.

This clonotype was observed many times. The chain combines TRBV5-1 with TRBJ2-1, with 12 bases that match TRBD2. With 4 bases clipped from V and 8 bases from J, the junction kept 16 bases outside the gene matches. Germline CDR1 is SGHRS and CDR2 is YFSETQ. The CDR3 spans 18 residues. The CDR3 loop is CASSPSGGLAGTIDEQFF. The CDR3 region has the DNA TGCGCCAGCAGCCCCTCGGGAGGACTAGCGGGGACTATAGATGAGCAGTTCTTC. Supplemented by reference TRBV5-1 and TRBJ2-1, the full variable domain reads KAGVTQTPRYLIKTRGQQVTLSCSPISGHRSVSWYQQTPGQGLQFLFEYFSETQRNKGNFPGRFSGRQFSNSRSEMNVSTLELGDSALYLCASSPSGGLAGTIDEQFFGPGTRLTVL.

This clonotype was found many times. The conserved phenylalanine or tryptophan is not found at the CDR3 terminus, so this likely reflects a read error. Because the CDR3's place on the DNA is in doubt, the DNA is left out and the CDR3 is given as listed by TCRdb. The chain links TRBV2 to TRBJ2-1; no DNA check was done on the table's D call, TRBD2. The CDR3 region is 13 residues in length, termini included. Per the germline V gene, CDR1 is SNHLY and CDR2 is FYNNEI. CDR3 loop: CASSEDPTSGRAI.

The rearrangement uses TRBV7-8 and TRBJ1-3; D remains unclear. This CDR3 spans 16 amino acids. Germline values: CDR1 SGHVS, CDR2 FQNEAQ. V was pared by 0 bases and J by 5 bases, with 14 bases between. The CDR3 DNA reads as TGTGCCAGCAGCTTAGCCGATCGAAGAGGGAGAAACACCATATATTTT. Its translation is CASSLADRRGRNTIYF.

This rearrangement joins TRBV2 to TRBJ2-5; 7 nucleotides align to TRBD1. The CDR3 length is 16 residues. Losses at the gene ends were 5 bases for V and 0 bases for J; bases not matched to a gene: 9. CDR1 and CDR2 from the germline V gene are SNHLY and FYNNEI. The CDR3, as DNA: TGTGCCAGCAGTCAAGGGACAGCGTCTTACCAAGAGACCCAGTACTTC. It specifies CASSQGTASYQETQYF. The full variable domain, rest sourced from reference TRBV2 and TRBJ2-5, is EPEVTQTPSHQVTQMGQEVILRCVPISNHLYFYWYRQILGQKVEFLVSFYNNEISEKSEIFDDQFSVERPDGSNFTLKIRSTKLEDSAMYFCASSQGTASYQETQYFGPGTRLLVL.

This clonotype turned up a few times. This chain joins TRBV7-8 and TRBJ2-3, with 7 bases fitting TRBD2. The junction had 12 bases not matched to a gene; V was cut back by 2 bases and J by 1 base. There are 18 residues in the CDR3. In germline, CDR1 is SGHVS, CDR2 FQNEAQ. As DNA, the CDR3 is TGTGCCAGCAGCTTATTAATCGGGAGTGGGGGGGGCACAGATACGCAGTATTTT. This codes for CASSLLIGSGGGTDTQYF.

The V gene is TRBV7-9, the J gene TRBJ2-1; D is undetermined. CDR3 length: 13 residues. From germline, CDR1 is SEHNR and CDR2 FQNEAQ (reference sequence). Trimming removed 5 bases at V and 5 bases at J, with 10 bases between. This CDR3 is CASSKGPDNEQFF. In DNA form, the CDR3 reads TGTGCCAGCAGCAAAGGACCCGACAATGAGCAGTTCTTC.

This clonotype was seen ten or more times. The rearrangement uses TRBV7-9 and TRBJ2-3, with D perhaps matching TRBD2 (5 bases). V lost 5 bases and J 5 bases, leaving 14 bases between the germline ends. The CDR3 is 14 amino acids. In germline, CDR1 is SEHNR, CDR2 FQNEAQ (reference sequence). Written as DNA, the CDR3 is TGTGCCAGCAGCCAGCGGACCGTGAGAGATACGCAGTATTTT. Its protein product is CASSQRTVRDTQYF. Full variable domain (missing parts from reference TRBV7-9 and TRBJ2-3): DTGVSQNPRHKITKRGQNVTFRCDPISEHNRLYWYRQTLGQGPEFLTYFQNEAQLEKSRLLSDRFSAERPKGSFSTLEIQRTEQGDSAMYLCASSQRTVRDTQYFGPGTRLTVL.

The gene calls are TRBV28 and TRBJ1-5; D is unresolved. Germline CDR1 is MDHEN and CDR2 is SYDVKM. This CDR3 comprises 14 residues. Trimming shortened V by 3 bases and J by 4 bases, and 10 bases separated the two germline ends. The CDR3 sequence: CASSFGHLNQPQHF. Here the CDR3 DNA reads TGTGCCAGCAGTTTTGGGCACCTAAATCAGCCCCAGCATTTT. The complete variable domain, with remaining parts taken from reference TRBV28 and TRBJ1-5, reads DVKVTQSSRYLVKRTGEKVFLECVQDMDHENMFWYRQDPGLGLRLIYFSYDVKMKEKGDIPEGYSVSREKKERFSLILESASTNQTSMYLCASSFGHLNQPQHFGDGTRLSIL.

This clonotype was counted a few times. V gene TRBV19 combines with J gene TRBJ2-3; 9 nucleotides align to TRBD2. In germline, CDR1 is LNHDA, CDR2 SQIVND (reference sequence). Trimming took 5 bases from V and 5 from J; bases not matched to a gene: 2. This CDR3 is 13 amino acids long. The CDR3 loop reads CASSELAGDTQYF. CDR3 DNA sequence: TGTGCCAGTAGTGAACTAGCGGGAGATACGCAGTATTTT.